Listed below are T cell receptor beta chains from one sample, sequenced in a study of shared clonotypes between healthy human individuals. Method: immunoSEQ multiplex PCR; TCRdb's copy keeps in-frame clones and lacks some. The table shows some 2.4 million clones, with over 85% occurring only once. Sequenced sample: naive CD4+ T cells from PBMCs. All receptors derive from a man younger than 30 in good health. Some clones in this sample may be carry-over from other donors' samples. CDR3s include the opening cysteine and the closing phenylalanine or tryptophan. D genes are given only for firm matches. Clone sizes are given selectively: once, few, many, or a class where the clone is expanded.

v_gene	j_gene	abundance	d_gene	CDR3nt	CDR3aa
TRBV29-1	TRBJ2-7	-	-	TGCAGCGTGTTTTCGGGAGCGTCCTACGAGCAGTACTTC	CSVFSGASYEQYF
TRBV29-1	TRBJ2-7	once	-	TGCAGCGTTGCGCCCCCCTACGAGCAGTACTTC	CSVAPPYEQYF
TRBV7-7	TRBJ2-2	-	-	TGTGCCAGCAGCTTACGTGGTTCCGGGGAGCTGTTTTTT	CASSLRGSGELFF
TRBV5-1	TRBJ2-3	-	-	TGCGCCAGCAGCTTGATCGCGGTAACAGATACGCAGTATTTT	CASSLIAVTDTQYF
TRBV30	TRBJ2-5	once	TRBD1	TGTGCCTGGAGTACGGCCGGGACAGGGGGAGTTTGGAAGACCCAGTACTTC	CAWSTAGTGGVWKTQYF
TRBV10-3	TRBJ2-7	-	TRBD2	TGTGCCACCTCCCCTCTAGCGGGTGGGACCTACGAGCAGTACTTC	CATSPLAGGTYEQYF
TRBV5-4	TRBJ2-5	-	TRBD2	TGTGCCAGCAGCTTGGGGGCTAGCGGGGTACAAGAGACCCAGTACTTC	CASSLGASGVQETQYF
TRBV6-5	TRBJ2-7	-	-	TGTGCCAGCAGTTTTTACGGAACCTACGAGCAGTACTTC	CASSFYGTYEQYF
TRBV13	TRBJ2-3	-	TRBD2	TGTGCCAGCAGCCAGAGCGGGAGGGTGGGTACGCAGTATTTT	CASSQSGRVGTQYF
TRBV10-3	TRBJ1-2	-	TRBD1	TGTGCCACCACAGGGGTAGGTGGCTATGGCTACACCTTC	CATTGVGGYGYTF
TRBV28	TRBJ1-5	-	-	TGTGCCACCGAATCCGGGACACGGGGGAATCAGCCCCAGCATTTT	CATESGTRGNQPQHF
TRBV19	TRBJ1-5	-	TRBD1	TGTGCCAGTAGTGGCTGGGGGGACAGGGGAAGGAAAAGCAATCAGCCCCAGCATTTT	CASSGWGDRGRKSNQPQHF
TRBV28	TRBJ1-2	-	-	TGTGCCAGCACTACCCCCCCCGCGGACATTCGGGGCTACACCTTC	CASTTPPADIRGYTF
TRBV6-5	TRBJ1-2	-	-	TGTGCCAGCAGGCACATGTCCTATGGCTACACCTTC	CASRHMSYGYTF
TRBV28	TRBJ2-7	once	-	TGTGCCAGCAGTTCCCGGACGGTCTCCGAGCAGTACTTC	CASSSRTVSEQYF
TRBV28	TRBJ1-6	-	TRBD1	TGTGCCAGCAGAAGGACAGGGATTTCACCCCTCCACTTT	CASRRTGISPLHF
TRBV10-3	TRBJ2-7	-	TRBD2	TGTGCCATCAGGCGGGAGCCTACGTACGAGCAGTACTTC	CAIRREPTYEQYF
TRBV30	TRBJ2-7	-	TRBD2	TGTGCCTGGAGTTCAAAAAGAACGGCAGCGGGAGGCCCTACAAGACCCTACGAGCAGTACTTC	CAWSSKRTAAGGPTRPYEQYF
TRBV18	TRBJ2-7	-	TRBD1	TGTGCCAGCTCACCCCGCCGGGACAGGGGTTCCGAGCAGTACTTC	CASSPRRDRGSEQYF
TRBV28	TRBJ2-2	-	-	TGTGCCAGCAGCCCCACAGGGACCGGGGAGCTGTTTTTT	CASSPTGTGELFF
TRBV29-1	TRBJ1-5	few	TRBD1	TGCAGCGTTGGGACAGGGGCCCAGCCCCAGCATTTT	CSVGTGAQPQHF
TRBV29-1	TRBJ1-1	few	-	TGCAGCGTTGAAGATCGCGGGACTGAAGCTTTCTTT	CSVEDRGTEAFF
TRBV15	TRBJ1-5	-	-	TGTGCCACCAGCAGGGCGCGGGGCAATCAGCCCCAGCATTTT	CATSRARGNQPQHF
TRBV19	TRBJ2-7	-	TRBD2	TGTGCCAGTAGTACCGGGACTAGCGGGGGCTGGGCCTACGAGCAGTACTTC	CASSTGTSGGWAYEQYF
TRBV2	TRBJ2-2	-	TRBD1	TGTGCCAGCAGTGGACAGGGGGCGGGCACCGGGGAGCTGTTTTTT	CASSGQGAGTGELFF
TRBV9	TRBJ2-1	-	-	TGTGCCAGCAGCCATACAGGGAGCTACAATGAGCAGTTCTTC	CASSHTGSYNEQFF
TRBV9	TRBJ2-4	-	TRBD1	TGTGCCAGCAGCGATAACCCGGGACAGGGAAACATTCAGTACTTC	CASSDNPGQGNIQYF
TRBV6-6	TRBJ1-3	once	TRBD1	TGTGCCAGCAGTGGACAGGGGGCAGGAAACACCATATATTTT	CASSGQGAGNTIYF
TRBV6-1	TRBJ2-5	-	-	TGTGCCAGCAGGTCGGCAGGACAAGAGACCCAGTACTTC	CASRSAGQETQYF
TRBV6-5	TRBJ2-5	-	-	TGTGCCAGCAGTTATCCTTCGGCAGGGCGAGAGACCCAGTACTTC	CASSYPSAGRETQYF
TRBV18	TRBJ2-7	-	TRBD2	TGTGCCAGTCCAATAGCGGGAGCCCACGAGCAGTACTTC	CASPIAGAHEQYF
TRBV28	TRBJ2-7	-	-	TGTGCCAGCAGCCCGGGACACCTCCGGTGGTTTTTCGAGCAGTACTTC	CASSPGHLRWFFEQYF
TRBV27	TRBJ1-1	-	-	TGTGCCAGCAGTTCGAGGGGCGGCTCTGAAGCTTTCTTT	CASSSRGGSEAFF
TRBV9	TRBJ2-7	once	-	TGTGCCAGCAGCCCCCCGGGGTTTGGGGAGCAGTACTTC	CASSPPGFGEQYF
TRBV27	TRBJ1-4	-	-	TGTGCCAGCAGTTTAAGGCCAGGGAAGCGGGAAAAACTGTTTTTT	CASSLRPGKREKLFF
TRBV7-8	TRBJ1-2	-	-	TGTGCCAGCAGCAAAGACCCAGGCAACTATGGCTACACCTTC	CASSKDPGNYGYTF
TRBV1	TRBJ2-1	-	-	TGCACCAGCAGCCAAGATACGCGGGGCCTTACCCGGGAGCAGTTCTTC	CTSSQDTRGLTREQFF
TRBV6-4	TRBJ2-1	-	TRBD2	TGTGCCAGCAGCCCGGGACTAGTGGCGGGTAATGAGCAGTTCTTC	CASSPGLVAGNEQFF
TRBV2	TRBJ2-7	-	-	TGTGCCAGCAGTGAAGTCAGAACCTACGAGCAGTACTTC	CASSEVRTYEQYF
TRBV4-2	TRBJ2-5	-	TRBD1	TGTGCCAGCAGCCAAGGGGGCCAGGGGGCAGGAAGGGAGACCCAGTACTTC	CASSQGGQGAGRETQYF
TRBV28	TRBJ2-5	-	-	TGTGCCAGCAATCTACAGGGAGGCCAAGAGACCCAGTACTTC	CASNLQGGQETQYF
TRBV5-6	TRBJ2-5	-	-	TGTGCCAGCAGCAGAGACGGATTACCACAAGAGACCCAGTACTTC	CASSRDGLPQETQYF
TRBV5-1	TRBJ2-1	-	-	TGCGCCAGCAGCTTGGCCTTGCGGAGCTCCTACAATGAGCAGTTCTTC	CASSLALRSSYNEQFF
TRBV29-1	TRBJ2-1	-	TRBD1	TGCAGCGTCCGAAGAGGCCCGGGACAGACGAACAATGAGCAGTTCTTC	CSVRRGPGQTNNEQFF
TRBV6-4	TRBJ1-3	-	-	TGTGCCAGCAGTGACGAGCGGGACCGAGACCAGGTAATGAACACCATATATTTT	CASSDERDRDQVMNTIYF
TRBV25-1	TRBJ2-4	-	TRBD1	TGTGCCAGCAGTGGGGACAGGGGGCGCGCGGCAAACATTCAGTACTTC	CASSGDRGRAANIQYF
TRBV7-9	TRBJ1-5	-	TRBD1	TGTGCCAGCAGCTCGGGACAGTCCAATCAGCCCCAGCATTTT	CASSSGQSNQPQHF
TRBV27	TRBJ1-4	-	TRBD1	TGTGCCAGCAGTTCCCTTTTATTCCCCTACTCGACAGGACAGGGGAATGAAAAACTGTTTTTT	CASSSLLFPYSTGQGNEKLFF
TRBV19	TRBJ2-2	-	-	TGTGCCAGTAGTATTTACAGCCTCACCGGGGAGCTGTTTTTT	CASSIYSLTGELFF
TRBV7-2	TRBJ1-5	few	-	TGTGCCAGCAGCTTAGCGAACAATCAGCCCCAGCATTTT	CASSLANNQPQHF
TRBV2	TRBJ1-5	-	-	TGTGCCAGCAGTGAATTGGAGGGCTATCAGCCCCAGCATTTT	CASSELEGYQPQHF
TRBV18	TRBJ2-7	-	-	TGTGCCAGCTCACCACCCGGAAGCGGGCTAAGCTCCTACGAGCAGTACTTC	CASSPPGSGLSSYEQYF
TRBV5-5	TRBJ1-3	once	-	TGTGCCAGCAGCCCCCCGGGTCAGATCGGTGGAAACACCATATATTTT	CASSPPGQIGGNTIYF
TRBV6-1	TRBJ1-1	once	-	TGTGCCAGCAGTGAAGGGGAGGGAGGAAGGACTGAAGCTTTCTTT	CASSEGEGGRTEAFF
TRBV5-6	TRBJ1-2	-	-	TGTGCCAGCAGCCTAGGGAGTGGCTACACCTTC	CASSLGSGYTF
TRBV5-4	TRBJ2-2	-	TRBD2	TGTGCCAGCAGCGGCGGGAGTGGGAACACCGGGGAGCTGTTTTTT	CASSGGSGNTGELFF
TRBV7-6	TRBJ2-3	-	-	TGTGCCAGCAGCTTGGGCATTCGCGCCAGCACAGATACGCAGTATTTT	CASSLGIRASTDTQYF
TRBV5-6	TRBJ1-2	-	-	TGTGCCAGCAGCTTGACCCGACAGGATGGCTACACCTTC	CASSLTRQDGYTF
TRBV11-2	TRBJ1-1	-	-	TGTGCCAGCAGTTATCTTCTTCTTGAAGCTTTCTTT	CASSYLLLEAFF
TRBV4-1	TRBJ1-4	-	-	TGCGCCAGCAGCCAAGATCACCCTCGCGCAACTAATGAAAAACTGTTTTTT	CASSQDHPRATNEKLFF